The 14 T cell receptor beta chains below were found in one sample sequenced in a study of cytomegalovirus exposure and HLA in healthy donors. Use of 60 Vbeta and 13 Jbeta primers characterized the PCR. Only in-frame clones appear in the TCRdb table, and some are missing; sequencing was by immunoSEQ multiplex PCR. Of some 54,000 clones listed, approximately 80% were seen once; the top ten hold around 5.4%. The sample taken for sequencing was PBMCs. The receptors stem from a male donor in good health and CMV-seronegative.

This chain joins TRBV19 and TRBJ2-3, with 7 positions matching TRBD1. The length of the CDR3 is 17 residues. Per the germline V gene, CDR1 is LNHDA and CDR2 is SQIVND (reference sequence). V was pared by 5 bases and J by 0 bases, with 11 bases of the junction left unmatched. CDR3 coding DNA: TGTGCCAGTAGTTCCCCTAAAGACAGGGCCAGCACAGATACGCAGTATTTT. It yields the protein CASSSPKDRASTDTQYF.

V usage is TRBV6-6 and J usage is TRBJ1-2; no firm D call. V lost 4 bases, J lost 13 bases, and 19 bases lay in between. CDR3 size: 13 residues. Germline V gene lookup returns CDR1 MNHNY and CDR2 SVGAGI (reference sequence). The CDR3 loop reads CASSLSPREGLTF. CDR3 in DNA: TGTGCCAGCAGTTTAAGTCCTCGGGAGGGCCTCACCTTC.

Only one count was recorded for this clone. CDR3 in DNA: TGTGCCAGCAGTCGTCCCGGGGAGGGAGAGACCCAGTACTTC. It specifies CASSRPGEGETQYF. The chain recombines TRBV7-2 with TRBJ2-5, with TRBD2 identical over 7 bases. The germline gives CDR1 SGHTA, CDR2 FQGNSA. The CDR3 is 14 amino acids. V lost 6 bases to trimming and J lost 4 bases; unmatched junction nucleotides: 8.

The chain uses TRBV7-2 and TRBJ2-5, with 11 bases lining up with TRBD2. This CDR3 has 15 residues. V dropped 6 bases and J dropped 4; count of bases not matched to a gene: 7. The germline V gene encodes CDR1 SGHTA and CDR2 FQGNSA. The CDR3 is CASRRLAGWTETQYF. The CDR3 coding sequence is TGTGCCAGCAGGAGACTAGCGGGGTGGACAGAGACCCAGTACTTC.

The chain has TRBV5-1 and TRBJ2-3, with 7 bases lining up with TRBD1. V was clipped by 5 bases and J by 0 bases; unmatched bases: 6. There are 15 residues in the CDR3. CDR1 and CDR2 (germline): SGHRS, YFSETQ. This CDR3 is CASRWSRGSTDTQYF. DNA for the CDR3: TGCGCCAGCAGGTGGTCCAGGGGGAGCACAGATACGCAGTATTTT.

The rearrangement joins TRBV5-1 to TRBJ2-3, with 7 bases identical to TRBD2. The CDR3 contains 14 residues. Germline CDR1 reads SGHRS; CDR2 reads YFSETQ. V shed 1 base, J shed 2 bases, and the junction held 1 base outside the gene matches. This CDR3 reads CASSLLAVTDTQYF. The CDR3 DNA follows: TGCGCCAGCAGCTTGCTAGCGGTCACAGATACGCAGTATTTT.

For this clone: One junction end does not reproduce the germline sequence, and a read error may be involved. The chain's CDR3 is CARSLSGGNTIYF. DNA for the CDR3: TGTGCCCGGAGCCTGTCGGGTGGAAACACCATATATTTT. This chain uses TRBV30 with TRBJ1-3; D remains unclear. This CDR3 region has 13 residues. Looked up from germline, CDR1 is GTSNPN and CDR2 is SVGIG (reference sequence).

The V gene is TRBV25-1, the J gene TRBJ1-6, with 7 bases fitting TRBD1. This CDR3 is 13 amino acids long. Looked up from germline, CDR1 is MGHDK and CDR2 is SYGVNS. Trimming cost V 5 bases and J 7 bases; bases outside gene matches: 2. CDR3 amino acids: CASSQTGNSPLHF. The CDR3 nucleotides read TGTGCCAGCAGTCAGACAGGGAATTCACCCCTCCACTTT.

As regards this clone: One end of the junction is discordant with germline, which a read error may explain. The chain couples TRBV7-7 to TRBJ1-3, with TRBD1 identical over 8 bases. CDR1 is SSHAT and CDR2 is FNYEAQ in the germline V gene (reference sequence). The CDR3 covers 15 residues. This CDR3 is CASSNDRGSGNTIYF. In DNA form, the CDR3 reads TGTGCTAGCAGCAACGACAGGGGCTCTGGAAACACCATATATTTT.

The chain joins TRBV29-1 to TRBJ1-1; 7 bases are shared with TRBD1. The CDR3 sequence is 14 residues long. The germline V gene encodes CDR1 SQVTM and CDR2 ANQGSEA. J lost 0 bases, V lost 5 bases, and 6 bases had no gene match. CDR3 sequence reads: CSVPWGQMNTEAFF. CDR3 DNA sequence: TGCAGCGTTCCCTGGGGACAGATGAACACTGAAGCTTTCTTT.

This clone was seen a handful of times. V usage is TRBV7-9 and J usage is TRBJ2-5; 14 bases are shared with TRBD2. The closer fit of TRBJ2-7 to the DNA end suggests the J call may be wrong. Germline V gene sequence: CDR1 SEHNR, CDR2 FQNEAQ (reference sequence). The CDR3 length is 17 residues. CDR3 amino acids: CASSSSGLAGGTYEQYF. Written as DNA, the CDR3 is TGTGCCAGCAGCTCGTCCGGACTAGCGGGGGGAACCTACGAGCAGTACTTC.

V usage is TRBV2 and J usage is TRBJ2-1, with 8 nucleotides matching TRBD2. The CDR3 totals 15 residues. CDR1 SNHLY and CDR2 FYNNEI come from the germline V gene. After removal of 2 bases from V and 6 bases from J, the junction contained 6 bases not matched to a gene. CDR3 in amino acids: CASSESAGDPNEQFF. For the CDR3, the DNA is TGTGCCAGCAGTGAATCAGCGGGAGACCCCAATGAGCAGTTCTTC.

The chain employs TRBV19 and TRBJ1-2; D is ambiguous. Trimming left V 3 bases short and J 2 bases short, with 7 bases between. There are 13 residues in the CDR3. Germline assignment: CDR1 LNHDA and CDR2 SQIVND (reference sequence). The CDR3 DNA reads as TGTGCCAGTAGTATGCGGAGCAACTATGGCTACACCTTC. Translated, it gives CASSMRSNYGYTF.

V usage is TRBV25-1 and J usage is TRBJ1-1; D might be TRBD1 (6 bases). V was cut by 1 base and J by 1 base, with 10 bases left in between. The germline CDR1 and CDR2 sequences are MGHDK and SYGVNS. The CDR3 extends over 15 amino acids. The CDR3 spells CASSEWGRGNTEAFF. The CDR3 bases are TGTGCCAGCAGTGAATGGGGCAGGGGGAACACTGAAGCTTTCTTT. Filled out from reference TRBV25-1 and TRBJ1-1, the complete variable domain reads EADIYQTPRYLVIGTGKKITLECSQTMGHDKMYWYQQDPGMELHLIHYSYGVNSTEKGDLSSESTVSRIRTEHFPLTLESARPSHTSQYLCASSEWGRGNTEAFFGQGTRLTVV.